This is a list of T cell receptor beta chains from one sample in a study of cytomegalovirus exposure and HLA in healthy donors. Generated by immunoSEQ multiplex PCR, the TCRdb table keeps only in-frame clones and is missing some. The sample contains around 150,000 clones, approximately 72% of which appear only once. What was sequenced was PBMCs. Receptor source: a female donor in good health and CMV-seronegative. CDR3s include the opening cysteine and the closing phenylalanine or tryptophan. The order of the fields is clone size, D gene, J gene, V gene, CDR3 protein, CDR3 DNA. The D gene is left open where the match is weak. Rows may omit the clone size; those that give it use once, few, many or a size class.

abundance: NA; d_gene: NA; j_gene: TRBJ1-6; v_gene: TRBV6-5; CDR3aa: CASSYGIGSSPLHF; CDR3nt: TGTGCCAGCAGTTACGGAATAGGGAGTTCACCCCTCCACTTT
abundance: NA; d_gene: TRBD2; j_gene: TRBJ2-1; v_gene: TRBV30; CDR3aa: CASSNGRVRNEQFF; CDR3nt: TGTGCCTCCTCAAACGGGAGGGTTAGAAATGAGCAGTTCTTC
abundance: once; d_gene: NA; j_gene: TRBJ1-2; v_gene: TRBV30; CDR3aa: CAWSATRALGGYTF; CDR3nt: TGTGCCTGGAGTGCAACCAGGGCGCTCGGGGGCTACACCTTC
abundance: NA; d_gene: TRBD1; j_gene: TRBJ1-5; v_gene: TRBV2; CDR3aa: CASNPDRGNSNQPQHF; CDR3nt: TGTGCCAGCAATCCGGACAGGGGGAATAGCAATCAGCCCCAGCATTTT
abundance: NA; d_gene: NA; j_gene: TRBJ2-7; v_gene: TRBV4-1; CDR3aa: CASSQGGRGPYEQYF; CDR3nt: TGCGCCAGCAGCCAGGGAGGACGGGGACCCTACGAGCAGTACTTC
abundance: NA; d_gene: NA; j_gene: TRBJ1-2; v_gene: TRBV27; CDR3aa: CASSQDRRQHYGYTF; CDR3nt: TGTGCCAGCAGTCAAGACAGGAGACAGCACTATGGCTACACCTTC
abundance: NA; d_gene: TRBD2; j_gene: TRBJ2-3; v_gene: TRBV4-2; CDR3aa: CASSWGSSAGGTDTQYF; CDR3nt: TGTGCCAGCAGCTGGGGCTCTTCAGCGGGGGGCACAGATACGCAGTATTTT
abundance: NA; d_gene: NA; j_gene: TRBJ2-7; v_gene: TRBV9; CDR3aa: CASSVALVNEQYF; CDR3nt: TGTGCCAGCAGCGTAGCTCTAGTGAACGAGCAGTACTTC
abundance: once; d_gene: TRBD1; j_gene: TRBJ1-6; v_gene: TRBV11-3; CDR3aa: CASSLDVQRDRGSYSPLHF; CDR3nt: TGTGCCAGCAGCTTAGATGTACAAAGGGACAGGGGCTCCTATTCACCCCTCCACTTT
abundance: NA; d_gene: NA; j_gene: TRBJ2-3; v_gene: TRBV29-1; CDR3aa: CSVDHSFTDTQYF; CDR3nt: TGCAGCGTTGATCACAGTTTCACAGATACGCAGTATTTT
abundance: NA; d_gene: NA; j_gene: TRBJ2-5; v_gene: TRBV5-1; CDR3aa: CASSFTGQETQYF; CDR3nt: TGCGCCAGCAGCTTTACAGGGCAAGAGACCCAGTACTTC
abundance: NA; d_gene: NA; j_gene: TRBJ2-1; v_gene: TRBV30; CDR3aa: CAWGRGPGSQFF; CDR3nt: TGTGCCTGGGGGCGTGGGCCGGGATCACAGTTCTTC
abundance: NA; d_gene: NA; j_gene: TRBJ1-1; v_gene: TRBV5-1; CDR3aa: CASSRSGFRGTEAFF; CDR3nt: TGCGCCAGCAGCCGCTCCGGCTTCCGGGGGACTGAAGCTTTCTTT
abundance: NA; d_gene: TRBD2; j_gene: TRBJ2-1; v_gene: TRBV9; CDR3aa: CASSGDITSGVLGEQFF; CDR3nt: TGTGCCAGCAGCGGTGATATCACTAGCGGAGTGCTCGGGGAGCAGTTCTTC
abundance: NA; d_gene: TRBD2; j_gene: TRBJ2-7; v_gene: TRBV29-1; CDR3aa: CSVVLGGRGRAVYEQYF; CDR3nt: TGCAGCGTTGTTCTGGGGGGTCGCGGGAGGGCGGTGTACGAGCAGTACTTC
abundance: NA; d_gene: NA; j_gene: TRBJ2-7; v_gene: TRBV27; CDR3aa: CASSFLTGFEQYF; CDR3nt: TGTGCCAGCAGTTTCCTTACAGGGTTCGAGCAGTACTTC
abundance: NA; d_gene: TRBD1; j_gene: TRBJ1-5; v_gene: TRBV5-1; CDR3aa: CASSLTTGGYQPQHF; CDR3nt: TGCGCCAGCAGCTTGACCACAGGGGGTTATCAGCCCCAGCATTTT
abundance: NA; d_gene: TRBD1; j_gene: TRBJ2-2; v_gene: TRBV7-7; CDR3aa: CASSLGTGGADTGELFF; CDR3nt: TGTGCCAGCAGCTTAGGGACAGGGGGCGCGGACACCGGGGAGCTGTTTTTT
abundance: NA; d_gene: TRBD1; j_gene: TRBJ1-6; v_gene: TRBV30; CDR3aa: CAWTGQFPSPLHF; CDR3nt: TGTGCCTGGACGGGACAGTTTCCCTCACCCCTCCACTTT
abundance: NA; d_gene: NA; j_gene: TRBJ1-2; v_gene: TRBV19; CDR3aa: CASSSPGQANYGYTF; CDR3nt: TGTGCCAGTAGTTCTCCGGGACAAGCTAACTATGGCTACACCTTC
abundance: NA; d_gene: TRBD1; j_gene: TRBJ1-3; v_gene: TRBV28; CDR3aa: CASLTGAYSGNTIYF; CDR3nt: TGTGCCAGTCTCACAGGGGCTTACTCTGGAAACACCATATATTTT
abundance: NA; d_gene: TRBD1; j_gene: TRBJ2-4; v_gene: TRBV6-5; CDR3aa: CASTGTGTGIQYF; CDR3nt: TGTGCCAGCACTGGGACAGGGACGGGCATTCAGTACTTC
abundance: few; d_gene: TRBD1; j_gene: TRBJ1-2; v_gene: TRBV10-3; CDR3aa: CAINPTGTYGYTF; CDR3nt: TGTGCCATCAACCCGACAGGGACCTATGGCTACACCTTC